This T cell receptor (beta chain) is from a study of shared clonotypes between healthy human individuals (dated by TCRdb to about 2020). Regarding the research as a whole: The cohort included three men and a couple of women between 18 and 49 years of age. Different laboratories and diverse techniques were used to prepare libraries and sequence TCR repertoires, to increase sequencing depth and limit assay-specific biases. Blood TCR repertoires of five healthy adults were deeply sequenced to estimate repertoire size and the extent of clonotype sharing between individuals. For each donor, CD4 naive and CD4 memory were each given three plates, CD8 naive was given two plates, and CD8 memory was given one plate. Each donor's leukapheresis produced roughly between about 0.85 and 10 billion PBMCs.

Unmatched junction bases come to 6, with V trimmed by 3 bases and J by 7 bases. The CDR3 runs 16 amino acids, cysteine and phenylalanine included. Solely the CDR3 DNA is kept, with 48 bases framed from the first base. CDR1 and CDR2, per the germline V gene, are SGHAT and FQNNGV. Donors were healthy HIV-negative adults with no recently reported acute infections or vaccinations. Every donor was a Caucasian adult living in Nashville, Tennessee, USA. CD4+ T cells were enriched by magnetic negative selection; naive cells were then positively selected on CD45RA, and the negative fraction formed the memory subset. Blood was obtained by leukapheresis, after which PBMCs were separated by Ficoll-Histopaque density gradient centrifugation and cryopreserved in liquid nitrogen vapor phase. Analytical flow cytometry was used to check the purity and quantity of each magnetically sorted T cell population. From each sorted fraction, genomic DNA was isolated and quantified by UV absorbance on a Nanodrop 2000c.

The full study reports these points: Across a few donors, around 5% of naive CD4, around 3.5% of naive CD8, 2% to 2.5% of memory CD4, and approximately 0.4% of memory CD8 clonotypes were shared. Because the study included only a small number of donors, the genetic and exposure-history diversity represented was limited. Clonotypes shared by all four sorted-subset donors showed higher generation probabilities than non-shared clonotypes. Larger estimated clonotype richness was generally found for naive subsets than for memory subsets. Rarefaction of sorted-subset datasets indicated incomplete sequencing despite the large sequencing depth. Based on pairwise subsampling, the degree of clonotype sharing among donors was expected to be affected by sequencing depth. Sampling was limited to blood, and TCR repertoires in tissue likely differ from TCR repertoires in blood.

Using the deep immunoSEQ assay, multiplex PCR amplified TCR CDR3 regions from genomic DNA. For each cell subset, the extracted genomic DNA was distributed evenly across all wells of several immunoSEQ 96-well plates, and each plate served as one replicate. Each replicate PCR for sorted subsets received approximately 220 ng genomic DNA, equal to 30,000 or so T cell genomes. Purified libraries were quantified with a Qubit 3.0 fluorometer, sized on a Bioanalyzer 2100, and re-quantified with the KAPA Library Quantification kit. Every immunoSEQ 96-well plate was sequenced on a separate single-read 150-cycle Illumina NextSeq 550 flow cell. In the authors' own workflow: Because only junctional sequences without quality scores were contained in the immunoSEQ output, filtering matching that applied to full-length reads could not be performed. Sequences were annotated with PyIR, a Python wrapper for IgBLAST v1.9, and V/J genes and CDR3 were assigned using IMGT germline references. Reads with weak V/J assignments (E-value above 1e-6), missing CDR3, stop codons, out-of-frame junctions, or ambiguous translated residues were removed. V3J clonotypes were defined as sequences sharing the same inferred V gene, J gene, and CDR3 amino acid sequence. To compute the percentage overlap between repertoires, the number of shared unique clonotypes was divided by the size of the smaller repertoire. Repertoire richness was assessed with RTK rarefaction, the Chao1 estimator, and Recon v2.1 estimates of unobserved clonotypes. Generation probabilities for all TCRbeta clonotypes obtained by the gDNA method from four donors were computed using OLGA. TCRdb holds this immuneACCESS table with in-frame rearrangements only. Some clones are missing; in checked studies, unresolved V genes explain under half, and the rest has no known cause. V, J and clone size are those of that table, while D and trimming were read from the DNA. Here the sample has 550,000 to 700,000 clones; 73% occur a single time. The ten top clones hold around 1.8% of the sample.

Only a few counts were recorded for this clone. It lacks a known antigen. No base-level quality is on record; no much larger clone is a single base apart. The sequencing input was memory CD4+ T cells sorted from blood. The cell subset or site label here, explained by the study, means: CD45RA-negative fraction. This TCR was sampled from a woman younger than 45 in good health. Here the chain combines TRBV11-2 and TRBJ2-1, and 13 junction bases match TRBD2. The CDR3 region: CASSFTTSGRGNEQFF. At the DNA level, the sequence is TGTGCCAGCAGCTTTACCACTAGCGGGAGGGGAAATGAGCAGTTCTTC.